The entry below describes one TCR beta chain. The sample belongs to a study of OX40 agonist ivuxolimab in advanced cancers. Method: immunoSEQ multiplex PCR; TCRdb's copy keeps in-frame clones and lacks some. The sample shows approximately 23,000 clones, around four fifths of them seen only once. This specimen consisted of CD4+ or CD8+ T cells sorted from blood, obtained in a trial of the OX40 agonist ivuxolimab. The TCR comes from an adult with an advanced solid tumor such as melanoma, head and neck, liver or kidney cancer.

The chain's CDR3 is CASSVDREPNQPQHF. The CDR3 nucleotides read TGTGCCAGCAGCGTGGACAGGGAACCCAATCAGCCCCAGCATTTT. V and J are TRBV5-8 and TRBJ1-5; 8 bases match TRBD1. The trim removed 4 bases at V and 3 bases at J, leaving 6 bases unmatched. The CDR3 covers 15 residues. Germline V lookup: CDR1 SGHTS, CDR2 YDEGEE.